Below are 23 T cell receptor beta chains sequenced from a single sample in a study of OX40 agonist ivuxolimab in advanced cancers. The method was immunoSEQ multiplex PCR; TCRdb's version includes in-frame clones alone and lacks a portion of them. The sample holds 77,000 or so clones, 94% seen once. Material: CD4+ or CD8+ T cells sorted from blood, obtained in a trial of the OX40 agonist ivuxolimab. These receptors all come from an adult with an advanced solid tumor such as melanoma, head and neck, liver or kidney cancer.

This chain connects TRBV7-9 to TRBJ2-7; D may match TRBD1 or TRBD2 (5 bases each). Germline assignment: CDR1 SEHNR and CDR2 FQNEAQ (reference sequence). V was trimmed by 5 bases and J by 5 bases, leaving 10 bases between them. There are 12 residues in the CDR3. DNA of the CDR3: TGTGCCAGCAGCCCGGGGCCCAACGAGCAGTACTTC. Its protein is CASSPGPNEQYF.

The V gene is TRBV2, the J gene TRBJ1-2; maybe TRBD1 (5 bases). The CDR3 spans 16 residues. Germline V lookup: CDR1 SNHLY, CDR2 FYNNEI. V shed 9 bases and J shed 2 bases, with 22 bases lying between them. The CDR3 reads CARIKLPGPRNYGYTF. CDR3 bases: TGTGCCAGGATAAAACTTCCGGGACCTCGGAACTATGGCTACACCTTC.

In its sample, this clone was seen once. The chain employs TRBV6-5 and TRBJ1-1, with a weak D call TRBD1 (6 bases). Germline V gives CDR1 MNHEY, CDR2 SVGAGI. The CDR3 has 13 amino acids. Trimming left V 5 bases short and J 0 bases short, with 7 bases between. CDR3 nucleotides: TGTGCCAGCAGTGGACAGTTGAACACTGAAGCTTTCTTT. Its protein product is CASSGQLNTEAFF.

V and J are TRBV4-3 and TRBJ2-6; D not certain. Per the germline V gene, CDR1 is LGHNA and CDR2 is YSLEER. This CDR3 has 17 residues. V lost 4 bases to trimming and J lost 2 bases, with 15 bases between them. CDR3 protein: CASSPSSGLAGANVLTF. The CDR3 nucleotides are TGCGCCAGCAGCCCCTCCTCCGGCCTAGCTGGGGCCAACGTCCTGACTTTC.

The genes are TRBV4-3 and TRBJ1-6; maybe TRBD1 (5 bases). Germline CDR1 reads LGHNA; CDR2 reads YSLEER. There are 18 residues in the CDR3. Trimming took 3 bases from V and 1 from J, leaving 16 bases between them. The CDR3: CASSQVSSAGSYNSPLHF. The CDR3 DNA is TGCGCCAGCAGCCAGGTGTCGAGTGCAGGGTCCTATAATTCACCCCTCCACTTT.

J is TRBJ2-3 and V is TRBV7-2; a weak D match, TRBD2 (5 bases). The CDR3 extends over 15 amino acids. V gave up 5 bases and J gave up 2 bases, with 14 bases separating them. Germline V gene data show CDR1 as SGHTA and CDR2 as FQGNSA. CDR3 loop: CASSPQGLSTDTQYF. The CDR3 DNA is TGTGCCAGCAGCCCGCAAGGACTTTCCACAGATACGCAGTATTTT.

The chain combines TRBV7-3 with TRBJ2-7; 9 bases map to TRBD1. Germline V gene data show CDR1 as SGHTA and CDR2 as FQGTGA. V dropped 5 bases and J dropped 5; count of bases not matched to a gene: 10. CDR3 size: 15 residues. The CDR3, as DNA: TGTGCCAGCAGCCACCCGGGACAGGGTATGAACGAGCAGTACTTC. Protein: CASSHPGQGMNEQYF.

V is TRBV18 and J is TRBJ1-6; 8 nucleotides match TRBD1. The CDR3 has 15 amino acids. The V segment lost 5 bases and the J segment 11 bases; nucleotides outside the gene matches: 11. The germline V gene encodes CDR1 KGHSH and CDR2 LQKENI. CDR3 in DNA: TGTGCCAGCTCATATAAGGACAGGGCATCTACACCCCTCCACTTT. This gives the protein CASSYKDRASTPLHF.

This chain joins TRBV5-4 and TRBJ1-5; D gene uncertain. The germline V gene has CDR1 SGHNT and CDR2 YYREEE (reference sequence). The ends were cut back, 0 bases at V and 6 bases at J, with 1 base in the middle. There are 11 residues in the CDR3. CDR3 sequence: CASSLGQPQHF. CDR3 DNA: TGTGCCAGCAGCTTGGGTCAGCCCCAGCATTTT.

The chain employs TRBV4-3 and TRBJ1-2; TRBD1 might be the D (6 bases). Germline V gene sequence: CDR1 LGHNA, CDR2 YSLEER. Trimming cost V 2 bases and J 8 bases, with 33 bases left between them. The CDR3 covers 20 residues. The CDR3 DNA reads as TGCGCCAGCAGCCAATCAAACCCTCTGGGCCGATACGCGGACAGCCGGGGCTACACCTTC. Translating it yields CASSQSNPLGRYADSRGYTF.

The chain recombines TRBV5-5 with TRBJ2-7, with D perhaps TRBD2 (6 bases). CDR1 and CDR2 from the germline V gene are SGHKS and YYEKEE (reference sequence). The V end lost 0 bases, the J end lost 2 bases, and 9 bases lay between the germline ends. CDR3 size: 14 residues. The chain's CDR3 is CASSLVRRAYEQYF. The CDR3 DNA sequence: TGTGCCAGCAGCTTGGTCAGGAGGGCCTACGAGCAGTACTTC.

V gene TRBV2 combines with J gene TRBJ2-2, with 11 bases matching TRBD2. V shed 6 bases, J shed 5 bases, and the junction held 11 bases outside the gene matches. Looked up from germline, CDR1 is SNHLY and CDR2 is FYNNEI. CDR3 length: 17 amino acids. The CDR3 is CASSNPLAGGLTGELFF. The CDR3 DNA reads TGTGCCAGCAGCAACCCTCTAGCGGGAGGATTAACCGGGGAGCTGTTTTTT.

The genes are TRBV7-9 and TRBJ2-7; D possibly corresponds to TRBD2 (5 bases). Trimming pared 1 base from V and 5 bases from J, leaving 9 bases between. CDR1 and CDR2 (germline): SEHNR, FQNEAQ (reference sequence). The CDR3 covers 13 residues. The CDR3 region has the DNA TGTGCCAGCAGCTTAGGTATGAGGGACGAGCAGTACTTC. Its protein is CASSLGMRDEQYF.

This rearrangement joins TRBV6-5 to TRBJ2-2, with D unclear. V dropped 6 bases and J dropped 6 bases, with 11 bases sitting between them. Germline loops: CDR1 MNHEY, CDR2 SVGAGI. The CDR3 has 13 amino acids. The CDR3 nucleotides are TGTGCCAGCAGGAAGGAGCACCCCGGGGAGCTGTTTTTT. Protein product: CASRKEHPGELFF.

CDR3 amino acids: CASSSPAKAGNTIYF. CDR3 in DNA: TGTGCCAGCAGCTCCCCGGCTAAAGCTGGAAACACCATATATTTT. The chain has TRBV7-9 and TRBJ1-3; D unclear. Germline V gene lookup returns CDR1 SEHNR and CDR2 FQNEAQ (reference sequence). V was clipped by 4 bases and J by 2 bases, with 12 bases between them. The CDR3 extends over 15 amino acids.

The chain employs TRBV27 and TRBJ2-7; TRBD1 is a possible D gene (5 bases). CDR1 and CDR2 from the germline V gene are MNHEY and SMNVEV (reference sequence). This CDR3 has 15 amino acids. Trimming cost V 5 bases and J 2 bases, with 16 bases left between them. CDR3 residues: CASSPVDSNPYEQYF. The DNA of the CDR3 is TGTGCCAGCAGTCCCGTCGACAGTAATCCCTACGAGCAGTACTTC.

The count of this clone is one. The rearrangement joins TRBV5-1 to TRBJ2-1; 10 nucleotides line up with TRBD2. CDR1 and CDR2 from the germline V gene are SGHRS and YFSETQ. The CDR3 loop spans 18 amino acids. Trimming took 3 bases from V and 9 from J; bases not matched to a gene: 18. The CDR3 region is CASSWVPEREGSRGEQFF. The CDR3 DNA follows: TGCGCCAGCAGCTGGGTCCCCGAGCGGGAGGGTTCGAGGGGTGAGCAGTTCTTC.

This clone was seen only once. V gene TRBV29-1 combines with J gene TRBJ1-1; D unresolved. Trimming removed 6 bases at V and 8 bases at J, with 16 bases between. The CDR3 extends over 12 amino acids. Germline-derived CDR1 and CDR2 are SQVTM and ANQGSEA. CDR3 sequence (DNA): TGCAGCGTCCCGGGTTTCGCTCCAGAAGCTTTCTTT. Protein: CSVPGFAPEAFF.

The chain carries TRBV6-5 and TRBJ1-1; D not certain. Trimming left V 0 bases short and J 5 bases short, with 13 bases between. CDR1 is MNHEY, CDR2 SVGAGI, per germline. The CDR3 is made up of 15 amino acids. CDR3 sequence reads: CASSYSGNFQTEAFF. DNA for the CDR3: TGTGCCAGCAGTTACTCAGGGAACTTCCAGACTGAAGCTTTCTTT.

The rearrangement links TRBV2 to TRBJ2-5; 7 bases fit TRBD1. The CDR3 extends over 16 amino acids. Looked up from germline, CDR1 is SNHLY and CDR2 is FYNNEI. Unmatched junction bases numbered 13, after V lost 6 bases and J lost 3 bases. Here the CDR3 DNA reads TGTGCCAGCAGGGGGCTCAGGGGGAGCCGGGAAGAGACCCAGTACTTC. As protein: CASRGLRGSREETQYF.

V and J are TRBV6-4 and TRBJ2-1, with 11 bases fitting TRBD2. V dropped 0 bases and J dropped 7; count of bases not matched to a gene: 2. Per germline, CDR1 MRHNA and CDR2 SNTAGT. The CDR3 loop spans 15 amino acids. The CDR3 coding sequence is TGTGCCAGCAGTGACTCGCCTAGCGGGGGGAATGAGCAGTTCTTC. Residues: CASSDSPSGGNEQFF.

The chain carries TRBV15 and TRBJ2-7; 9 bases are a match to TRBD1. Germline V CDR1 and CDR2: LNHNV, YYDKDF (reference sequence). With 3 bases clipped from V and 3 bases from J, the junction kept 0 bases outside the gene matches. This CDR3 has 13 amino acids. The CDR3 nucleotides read TGTGCCACCAGCAGGGACAGGGGCTACGAGCAGTACTTC. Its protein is CATSRDRGYEQYF.

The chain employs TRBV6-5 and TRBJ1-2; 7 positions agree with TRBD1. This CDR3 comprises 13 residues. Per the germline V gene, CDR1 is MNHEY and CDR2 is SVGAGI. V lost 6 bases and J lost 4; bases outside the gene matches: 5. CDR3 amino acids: CASSEGQIYGYTF. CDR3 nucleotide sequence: TGTGCCAGCAGCGAGGGACAGATCTATGGCTACACCTTC.